The rows below give T cell receptor beta chains drawn from one sample of a study of shared clonotypes between healthy human individuals. Data came from immunoSEQ multiplex PCR; TCRdb stores just in-frame clones and leaves some out. The table lists some 1.1 million clones, roughly 77% of them singletons. Material: memory CD4+ T cells from PBMCs. The receptors here all came from a young man in good health. Some clones in this sample may be carry-over from other donors' samples. Each CDR3 is given with its conserved first and last residue. A D gene is named only where the DNA matches it firmly. Some rows have no size entry. The others give once, few or many, or a class for an expanded clone.

cdr3_nt: TGTGCCAGCAGCCCAGCCCCTGGGCTGGAATACTCCTACGAGCAGTACTTC; cdr3_aa: CASSPAPGLEYSYEQYF; d_call: -; v_call: TRBV11-2; j_call: TRBJ2-7; clone_size: -
cdr3_nt: TGTGCCAGCAGTGCAGACATCAGGGTAAGGGGCTCCTACGAGCAGTACTTC; cdr3_aa: CASSADIRVRGSYEQYF; d_call: -; v_call: TRBV28; j_call: TRBJ2-7; clone_size: -
cdr3_nt: TGTGCCAGCTCACTGGACAGGGTTTTAGAGACCCAGTACTTC; cdr3_aa: CASSLDRVLETQYF; d_call: TRBD1; v_call: TRBV18; j_call: TRBJ2-5; clone_size: -
cdr3_nt: TGTGCCAGCAGCTCCAAGCGACTAGCGGGAGCTCACGGGGAGCTGTTTTTT; cdr3_aa: CASSSKRLAGAHGELFF; d_call: TRBD2; v_call: TRBV7-2; j_call: TRBJ2-2; clone_size: -
cdr3_nt: TGTGCCAGCAGCTTGGAGAGATATAGAGGTTGGGACGAGCAGTACTTC; cdr3_aa: CASSLERYRGWDEQYF; d_call: -; v_call: TRBV5-6; j_call: TRBJ2-7; clone_size: -
cdr3_nt: TGTGCCAGCAGCTTGTATCTGGGCTTGGGCACAGATACGCAGTATTTT; cdr3_aa: CASSLYLGLGTDTQYF; d_call: -; v_call: TRBV5-4; j_call: TRBJ2-3; clone_size: -
cdr3_nt: TGCAGCGCCATGAACACTGAAGCTTTCTTT; cdr3_aa: CSAMNTEAFF; d_call: -; v_call: TRBV29-1; j_call: TRBJ1-1; clone_size: -
cdr3_nt: TGTGCCAGTAGTAGGAGAGGTGACACTGAAGCTTTCTTT; cdr3_aa: CASSRRGDTEAFF; d_call: -; v_call: TRBV19; j_call: TRBJ1-1; clone_size: few
cdr3_nt: TGTGCCAGCAACGGAACCTACGAGCAGTACTTC; cdr3_aa: CASNGTYEQYF; d_call: -; v_call: TRBV6-4; j_call: TRBJ2-7; clone_size: -
cdr3_nt: TGTGCCAGCAGTGAAGGACTAGCGGGCCATGAGCAGTTCTTC; cdr3_aa: CASSEGLAGHEQFF; d_call: TRBD2; v_call: TRBV6-1; j_call: TRBJ2-1; clone_size: -
cdr3_nt: TGTGCCAGCAGTGAGCGGGACAGAGGTAACTATGGCTACACCTTC; cdr3_aa: CASSERDRGNYGYTF; d_call: TRBD1; v_call: TRBV6-1; j_call: TRBJ1-2; clone_size: -
cdr3_nt: TGTGCCAGCAGGGAACTTACCAGGGAACAGCCCCAGCATTTT; cdr3_aa: CASRELTREQPQHF; d_call: -; v_call: TRBV27; j_call: TRBJ1-5; clone_size: -
cdr3_nt: TGTGCCAGCAGCCGCGCCGGGACAGGGGACACCGGGGAGCTGTTTTTT; cdr3_aa: CASSRAGTGDTGELFF; d_call: TRBD1; v_call: TRBV2; j_call: TRBJ2-2; clone_size: -
cdr3_nt: TGTGCCAGTAGTATGCGGGACCGCAGTAAAGCTTTCTTT; cdr3_aa: CASSMRDRSKAFF; d_call: -; v_call: TRBV19; j_call: TRBJ1-1; clone_size: -
cdr3_nt: TGTGCCAGCAGATTCGGACAGTCTAAAGCTTTCTTT; cdr3_aa: CASRFGQSKAFF; d_call: -; v_call: TRBV28; j_call: TRBJ1-1; clone_size: few
cdr3_nt: TGTGCCAGCAGTGAATCCAATACCCCAACCGGGACTAGCGGGAGTGTGGTGCAGTTCTTC; cdr3_aa: CASSESNTPTGTSGSVVQFF; d_call: TRBD2; v_call: TRBV6-1; j_call: TRBJ2-1; clone_size: -
cdr3_nt: TGTGCCATCAGTGTGAGCGATCGGGACACTGAAGCTTTCTTT; cdr3_aa: CAISVSDRDTEAFF; d_call: -; v_call: TRBV10-3; j_call: TRBJ1-1; clone_size: -
cdr3_nt: TGCAGTGCCCGATCAGGGAGCGGCTACACCTTC; cdr3_aa: CSARSGSGYTF; d_call: -; v_call: TRBV20-1; j_call: TRBJ1-2; clone_size: many
cdr3_nt: TGTGCCAGCAGTGAGGTCCCCAATCAGCCCCAGCATTTT; cdr3_aa: CASSEVPNQPQHF; d_call: -; v_call: TRBV6-1; j_call: TRBJ1-5; clone_size: -
cdr3_nt: TGTGCCAGCAGTTTTACGGGACTAGCGGGAGGATTATCTGGGGCCAACGTCCTGACTTTC; cdr3_aa: CASSFTGLAGGLSGANVLTF; d_call: TRBD2; v_call: TRBV28; j_call: TRBJ2-6; clone_size: once
cdr3_nt: TGTGCCAGCAGCCGGTTAGCGGACCCGAGCTCCTACGAGCAGTACTTC; cdr3_aa: CASSRLADPSSYEQYF; d_call: -; v_call: TRBV4-2; j_call: TRBJ2-7; clone_size: -
cdr3_nt: TGTGCCAGCAGTTATCGCCATAGGGATCAGCCCCAGCATTTT; cdr3_aa: CASSYRHRDQPQHF; d_call: -; v_call: TRBV6-6; j_call: TRBJ1-5; clone_size: -
cdr3_nt: TGTGCCAGCAGAGGGACAGGAGAGAATGGCTACACCTTC; cdr3_aa: CASRGTGENGYTF; d_call: TRBD1; v_call: TRBV6-1; j_call: TRBJ1-2; clone_size: -
cdr3_nt: TGTGCCAGCAGCCTTCAGGTCACCTACGAGCAGTACTTC; cdr3_aa: CASSLQVTYEQYF; d_call: -; v_call: TRBV7-2; j_call: TRBJ2-7; clone_size: -
cdr3_nt: TGTGCCAGCAGCGTACTGAGCTCTGGAAACACCATATATTTT; cdr3_aa: CASSVLSSGNTIYF; d_call: -; v_call: TRBV9; j_call: TRBJ1-3; clone_size: -
cdr3_nt: TGTGCCAGCAGCTTAGATGGACAATCGAACACTGAAGCTTTCTTT; cdr3_aa: CASSLDGQSNTEAFF; d_call: -; v_call: TRBV11-3; j_call: TRBJ1-1; clone_size: -
cdr3_nt: TGTGCCAGCAGCTCGGGACACCTGAACACTGAAGCTTTCTTT; cdr3_aa: CASSSGHLNTEAFF; d_call: -; v_call: TRBV11-3; j_call: TRBJ1-1; clone_size: -
cdr3_nt: TGTGCCGGAAAAAGAGACAGGGTGGTAGTCAATGAGCAGTTCTTC; cdr3_aa: CAGKRDRVVVNEQFF; d_call: TRBD1; v_call: TRBV14; j_call: TRBJ2-1; clone_size: -
cdr3_nt: TGCGCCAGCAGTGAGCAAGGTGTGTTCGAGCAGTACTTC; cdr3_aa: CASSEQGVFEQYF; d_call: -; v_call: TRBV10-1; j_call: TRBJ2-7; clone_size: once
cdr3_nt: TGCGGTACGACCGGGGGTAGCCAGACCCAGTACTTC; cdr3_aa: CGTTGGSQTQYF; d_call: -; v_call: TRBV29-1; j_call: TRBJ2-5; clone_size: -
cdr3_nt: TGTGCCAGCAGTTACGGTGAGAGAGACAATGAGCAGTTCTTC; cdr3_aa: CASSYGERDNEQFF; d_call: -; v_call: TRBV6-6; j_call: TRBJ2-1; clone_size: few
cdr3_nt: TGTGCCAGCAGCTTTGAGGCAGGGAGATACGAGCAGTACTTC; cdr3_aa: CASSFEAGRYEQYF; d_call: -; v_call: TRBV7-8; j_call: TRBJ2-7; clone_size: -
cdr3_nt: TGTGCCACCGCGGAGTTCCAGGGTGAAAAACTGTTTTTT; cdr3_aa: CATAEFQGEKLFF; d_call: -; v_call: TRBV15; j_call: TRBJ1-4; clone_size: -
cdr3_nt: TGTGCCAGCCCCTTTTTTGGGACAAAGCCCCGGGGGCCCCAGCATTTT; cdr3_aa: CASPFFGTKPRGPQHF; d_call: -; v_call: TRBV21-1; j_call: TRBJ1-5; clone_size: -
cdr3_nt: TGTGCCAGCAGTTACGGGGACAGTTTTTACACAGATACGCAGTATTTT; cdr3_aa: CASSYGDSFYTDTQYF; d_call: TRBD1; v_call: TRBV6-6; j_call: TRBJ2-3; clone_size: few
cdr3_nt: TGTGCCAGCAGTTCGCCGGACAGGAACACTGAAGCTTTCTTT; cdr3_aa: CASSSPDRNTEAFF; d_call: -; v_call: TRBV28; j_call: TRBJ1-1; clone_size: -
cdr3_nt: TGTGCCAGTTCAGGGCAGGGGGAGGAAAAACTGTTTTTT; cdr3_aa: CASSGQGEEKLFF; d_call: TRBD1; v_call: TRBV7-9; j_call: TRBJ1-4; clone_size: -
cdr3_nt: TGTGCCAGCAGCCCCAGGGTTATCCCAGATACGCAGTATTTT; cdr3_aa: CASSPRVIPDTQYF; d_call: -; v_call: TRBV25-1; j_call: TRBJ2-3; clone_size: -
cdr3_nt: TGCGCCAGCAGCTTGGTCCAGGGGAACACTGAAGCTTTCTTT; cdr3_aa: CASSLVQGNTEAFF; d_call: -; v_call: TRBV5-1; j_call: TRBJ1-1; clone_size: -
cdr3_nt: TGCGCCAGCAGCCCAAGCCTGACTAGCGGCCATAACGAGCAGTACTTC; cdr3_aa: CASSPSLTSGHNEQYF; d_call: TRBD2; v_call: TRBV5-1; j_call: TRBJ2-7; clone_size: few
cdr3_nt: TGTGCCAGCAGCCCTGGGGGGGCGTCTGGGGCCAACGTCCTGACTTTC; cdr3_aa: CASSPGGASGANVLTF; d_call: -; v_call: TRBV28; j_call: TRBJ2-6; clone_size: -
cdr3_nt: TGTGCCAGCAGTCCGGGACAGGGATCCTACGAGCAGTACTTC; cdr3_aa: CASSPGQGSYEQYF; d_call: TRBD1; v_call: TRBV28; j_call: TRBJ2-7; clone_size: -
cdr3_nt: TGTGCCTGGAGCCTCCGGGCCGGGGGCTACACCTTC; cdr3_aa: CAWSLRAGGYTF; d_call: -; v_call: TRBV30; j_call: TRBJ1-2; clone_size: -
cdr3_nt: TGCGCCAGCAGCCCCCACACAGGGGGCTCCTACAATGAGCAGTTCTTC; cdr3_aa: CASSPHTGGSYNEQFF; d_call: TRBD1; v_call: TRBV4-3; j_call: TRBJ2-1; clone_size: -